The 23 T cell receptor beta chains reported below all come from one sample, sequenced in a study of T-cell memory formation after mild COVID-19. A single record per CDR3 protein comes from TCRdb applying MiXCR to the 5' RACE reads. The repertoire consists of hundreds of thousands of distinct CDR3 sequences, with approximately 14% occurring once and the leading ten covering around 21%. The source material was PBMCs or a T cell subset sorted from them (not recorded which). The source is a man between 18 and 35 years old who had mild COVID-19 (a few samples of this study predate the infection). Cell type and time point are not known.

V and J are TRBV12-3 or TRBV12-4 and TRBJ1-1; possibly TRBD1 for D (5 bases). The CDR3 sequence is 13 residues long. The V end was cut by 2 bases, the J end by 7 bases, with 11 bases between. The CDR3 region is CASSLPGINEAFF. CDR3 nucleotide sequence: TGTGCCAGCAGTTTACCAGGGATCAATGAAGCTTTCTTT.

DNA for the CDR3: TGTGCCAGCAGCTCCGCCGGAGGGAGCACAGATACGCAGTATTTT. This translates into CASSSAGGSTDTQYF. The genes are TRBV9 and TRBJ2-3, with a possible D match to TRBD2 (6 bases). This CDR3 is built from 15 residues. Trimming took 4 bases from V and 0 from J, leaving 12 bases between them. The germline V gene encodes CDR1 SGDLS and CDR2 YYNGEE.

The DNA for the CDR3 is TGTGCCAGCAGTGACAGGGGTTCTGGAACTGAAGCTTTCTTT. It is translated as CASSDRGSGTEAFF. The chain recombines TRBV6-2 or TRBV6-3 with TRBJ1-1; 8 positions agree with TRBD1. CDR1 and CDR2 from the germline V gene are MNHEY and SVGEGT. The length of the CDR3 is 14 residues. V dropped 5 bases and J dropped 5; count of bases not matched to a gene: 7.

The gene calls are TRBV5-1 and TRBJ1-4; 7 nucleotides match TRBD1. The V gene's germline CDR1 is SGHRS and CDR2 YFSETQ. The CDR3 contains 14 residues. The ends lost 2 bases at V and 3 bases at J; junction bases unmatched: 1. The CDR3 nucleotides are TGCGCCAGCAGCTTCCAGGGGGCTAATGAAAAACTGTTTTTT. Residues: CASSFQGANEKLFF. Complete variable domain (other parts from reference TRBV5-1 and TRBJ1-4): KAGVTQTPRYLIKTRGQQVTLSCSPISGHRSVSWYQQTPGQGLQFLFEYFSETQRNKGNFPGRFSGRQFSNSRSEMNVSTLELGDSALYLCASSFQGANEKLFFGSGTQLSVL.

A few counts support this clonotype. The chain is built from TRBV11-2 and TRBJ2-7; the D gene is possibly TRBD2 (5 bases). The CDR3 spans 14 residues. V gave up 1 base and J gave up 3 bases, with 10 bases separating them. Per germline, CDR1 SGHAT and CDR2 FQNNGV. CDR3 DNA: TGTGCCAGCAGCTTAGCGGGGTTCCACTACGAGCAGTACTTC. Protein sequence: CASSLAGFHYEQYF.

This chain joins TRBV5-4 and TRBJ2-7; TRBD1 agrees at 9 bases. The V gene's germline CDR1 is SGHNT and CDR2 YYREEE (reference sequence). Losses at the gene ends were 4 bases for V and 0 bases for J; bases not matched to a gene: 5. The CDR3 runs to 15 residues. The CDR3 nucleotides read TGTGCCAGCAGCAGGACAGGGGCCAGCTCCTACGAGCAGTACGTC. It specifies CASSRTGASSYEQYV.

This clonotype was detected a few times. The chain has TRBV7-2 and TRBJ1-1; no definite D call. Trimming cost V 1 base and J 1 base, with 13 bases left between them. The CDR3 spans 16 residues. Looked up from germline, CDR1 is SGHTA and CDR2 is FQGNSA. The CDR3 DNA sequence: TGTGCCAGCAGCTTAGGGCTAGGCAGAGGGAACACTGAAGCTTTCTTT. This translates into CASSLGLGRGNTEAFF. Full variable domain (missing parts from reference TRBV7-2 and TRBJ1-1): GAGVSQSPSNKVTEKGKDVELRCDPISGHTALYWYRQSLGQGLEFLIYFQGNSAPDKSGLPSDRFSAERTGGSVSTLTIQRTQQEDSAVYLCASSLGLGRGNTEAFFGQGTRLTVV.

This clonotype was recorded at least ten times. The chain is built from TRBV7-9 and TRBJ2-5, with D perhaps matching TRBD1 or TRBD2 (6 bases each). Trimming shortened V by 0 bases and J by 5 bases, and 16 bases separated the two germline ends. Germline loops: CDR1 SEHNR, CDR2 FQNEAQ (reference sequence). The CDR3 has 16 residues. CDR3 loop: CASSLARGHPPETQYF. The CDR3 region has the DNA TGTGCCAGCAGCTTAGCTCGGGGGCATCCGCCCGAGACCCAGTACTTC.

The chain uses TRBV6-1 and TRBJ2-5; 11 bases line up with TRBD2. V was pared by 6 bases and J by 3 bases, with 3 bases of the junction left unmatched. This CDR3 contains 14 residues. Germline V gene sequence: CDR1 MNHNS, CDR2 SASEGT. The CDR3: CASRGGLAEETQYF. The CDR3 DNA follows: TGTGCCAGCAGGGGGGGACTAGCGGAAGAGACCCAGTACTTC.

This clonotype was detected only a few times. J is TRBJ2-1 and V is TRBV15; TRBD2 agrees at 8 bases. J gave up 3 bases and V 5 bases, and 6 bases lay outside the gene matches. This CDR3 has 15 amino acids. Germline CDR1 reads LNHNV; CDR2 reads YYDKDF (reference sequence). CDR3 loop: CATSARAGGYNEQFF. Here the CDR3 DNA reads TGTGCCACCAGCGCCCGGGCGGGGGGCTACAATGAGCAGTTCTTC. The full variable domain, completed using reference TRBV15 and TRBJ2-1, is DAMVIQNPRYQVTQFGKPVTLSCSQTLNHNVMYWYQQKSSQAPKLLFHYYDKDFNNEADTPDNFQSRRPNTSFCFLDIRSPGLGDTAMYLCATSARAGGYNEQFFGPGTRLTVL.

This chain links TRBV2 with TRBJ2-2; no reliable D call. The CDR3 totals 12 residues. Germline V gene sequence: CDR1 SNHLY, CDR2 FYNNEI. The V end lost 1 base, the J end lost 3 bases, and 0 bases lay between the germline ends. In DNA, the CDR3 is TGTGCCAGCAGTGAAGACACCGGGGAGCTGTTTTTT. It translates to CASSEDTGELFF. The whole variable domain, remainder taken from reference TRBV2 and TRBJ2-2, is EPEVTQTPSHQVTQMGQEVILRCVPISNHLYFYWYRQILGQKVEFLVSFYNNEISEKSEIFDDQFSVERPDGSNFTLKIRSTKLEDSAMYFCASSEDTGELFFGEGSRLTVL.

The DNA for the CDR3 is TGTGCCAGCAGCTTAGGCAGGGCGGGCACCGGGGAGCTGTTTTTT. It encodes CASSLGRAGTGELFF. V is TRBV7-3 and J is TRBJ2-2; the D call may be TRBD1 or TRBD2 (5 bases each). Germline assignment: CDR1 SGHTA and CDR2 FQGTGA. This CDR3 has 15 amino acids. Trimming removed 2 bases from V and 4 bases from J, with 11 bases in between.

This clonotype was detected only a few times. The rearrangement links TRBV4-1 to TRBJ1-5; D gene ambiguous. The germline V gene has CDR1 MGHRA and CDR2 YSYEKL. The V gene lost 1 base and the J gene lost 7 bases, with 11 bases spanning the gap. The CDR3 is 14 residues long. The CDR3 sequence: CASSQGGLGQPQHF. The CDR3 coding sequence is TGCGCCAGCAGCCAAGGAGGATTGGGGCAGCCCCAGCATTTT.

This clonotype was observed once. The chain recombines TRBV20-1 with TRBJ1-5; 8 bases fit TRBD1. Germline V CDR1 and CDR2: DFQATT, SNEGSKA (reference sequence). The CDR3 covers 17 residues. V was clipped by 2 bases and J by 0 bases; unmatched bases: 9. The CDR3 sequence: CSARSAGTGYSNQPQHF. Here the CDR3 DNA reads TGCAGTGCTAGATCCGCCGGGACAGGATATAGCAATCAGCCCCAGCATTTT.

The chain combines TRBV4-1 with TRBJ1-5; no clear D gene. The germline gives CDR1 MGHRA, CDR2 YSYEKL. The CDR3 has 16 amino acids. The V gene lost 1 base and the J gene lost 0 bases, with 10 bases spanning the gap. DNA of the CDR3: TGCGCCAGCAGCCAAGGCGCTGGGGATAGCAATCAGCCCCAGCATTTT. The encoded protein is CASSQGAGDSNQPQHF.

V usage is TRBV7-2 and J usage is TRBJ2-3; D remains unclear. Trimming cost V 7 bases and J 8 bases, with 16 bases left between them. The CDR3 spans 13 residues. Germline loops: CDR1 SGHTA, CDR2 FQGNSA. The CDR3, as DNA: TGTGCCAGCATCCCCATCAGGCCTGGTACGCAGTATTTT. Protein product: CASIPIRPGTQYF.

This clonotype turned up a few times. Just one base apart from a much larger clone, this may be a read error. V usage is TRBV12-3 or TRBV12-4 and J usage is TRBJ2-5; 7 positions agree with TRBD1. Unmatched junction bases numbered 4, after V lost 7 bases and J lost 2 bases. This CDR3 contains 13 residues. In DNA, the CDR3 is TGTGCCAGCAACTTGGGACAGCAAGAGACCCAGTACTTC. This encodes CASNLGQQETQYF.

In this sample, this clonotype turned up many times. The J gene is TRBJ2-7, the V gene TRBV28, with D perhaps TRBD2 (5 bases). CDR1 and CDR2 (germline): MDHEN, SYDVKM. This CDR3 has 11 residues. Between the trimmed V and J ends, which lost 8 bases and 3 bases, there was a span of 8 bases. The CDR3, as DNA: TGTGCCAGCTCTCGGGGCTACGAGCAGTACGTC. It yields the protein CASSRGYEQYV.

This clonotype has a handful of counts. The rearrangement uses TRBV9 and TRBJ2-1; 8 positions agree with TRBD2. CDR1 SGDLS and CDR2 YYNGEE come from the germline V gene. This CDR3 has 13 residues. V was pared by 4 bases and J by 8 bases, with 5 bases of the junction left unmatched. In nucleotides, the CDR3 is TGTGCCAGCAGCACGACTAGCGCCCATGAGCAGTTCTTC. As protein: CASSTTSAHEQFF.

The chain joins TRBV19 to TRBJ1-2, with D possibly being TRBD1 (6 bases). Trimming stripped 3 bases from V and 6 bases from J, with 14 bases between. Germline V lookup: CDR1 LNHDA, CDR2 SQIVND (reference sequence). The CDR3 covers 14 residues. The CDR3 reads CASSIGQRGDGYTF. CDR3 sequence (DNA): TGTGCCAGTAGTATCGGACAGAGAGGTGATGGCTACACCTTC.

This clonotype was found a few times. The chain links TRBV6-1 to TRBJ1-5; TRBD1 is a possible D gene (5 bases). Germline values: CDR1 MNHNS, CDR2 SASEGT. V lost 2 bases and J lost 6, with 11 bases in between. The CDR3 extends over 14 amino acids. The CDR3 loop reads CASSERGTPQPQHF. The CDR3 nucleotides are TGTGCCAGCAGTGAACGGGGGACCCCTCAGCCCCAGCATTTT.

The chain has TRBV4-3 and TRBJ2-2; D is uncertain. Germline V gene lookup returns CDR1 LGHNA and CDR2 YSLEER. CDR3 size: 13 residues. The ends were cut back, 1 base at V and 6 bases at J, with 6 bases in the middle. In nucleotides, the CDR3 is TGCGCCAGCAGCCAAGGTGACGCCGGGGAGCTGTTTTTT. This codes for CASSQGDAGELFF.

This clonotype was seen a few times. This chain connects TRBV5-1 to TRBJ1-2; tentative D call: TRBD1 (6 bases). The CDR3 has 14 amino acids. Germline CDR1 reads SGHRS; CDR2 reads YFSETQ. V lost 2 bases and J 0 bases, leaving 8 bases between the germline ends. This CDR3 is CASSFGQPNYGYTF. CDR3 DNA: TGCGCCAGCAGCTTCGGACAGCCTAACTATGGCTACACCTTC.